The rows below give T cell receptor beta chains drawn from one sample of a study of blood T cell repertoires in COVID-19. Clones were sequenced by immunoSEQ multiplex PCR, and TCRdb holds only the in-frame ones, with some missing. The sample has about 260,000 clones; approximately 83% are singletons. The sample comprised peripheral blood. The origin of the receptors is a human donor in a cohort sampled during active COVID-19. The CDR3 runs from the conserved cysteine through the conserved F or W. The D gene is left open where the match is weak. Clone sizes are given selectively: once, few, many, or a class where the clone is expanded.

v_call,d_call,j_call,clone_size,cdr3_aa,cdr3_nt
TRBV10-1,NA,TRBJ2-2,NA,CASSPQGLGELFF,TGCGCCAGCAGTCCACAGGGATTGGGGGAGCTGTTTTTT
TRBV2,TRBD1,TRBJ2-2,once,CASNPQGATGELFF,TGTGCCAGCAACCCACAGGGGGCAACCGGGGAGCTGTTTTTT
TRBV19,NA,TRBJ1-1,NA,CASILDRTNTEAFF,TGTGCCAGTATTTTAGACAGAACGAACACTGAAGCTTTCTTT
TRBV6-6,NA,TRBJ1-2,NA,CASSREGGVYGYTF,TGTGCCAGCAGCCGGGAGGGGGGGGTCTATGGCTACACCTTC
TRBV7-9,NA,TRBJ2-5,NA,CASSLALTAIETQYF,TGTGCCAGCAGCTTAGCGCTGACAGCGATAGAGACCCAGTACTTC
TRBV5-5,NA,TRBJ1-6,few,CASSLDSFNSPLHF,TGTGCCAGCAGCTTGGACAGTTTTAATTCACCCCTCCACTTT
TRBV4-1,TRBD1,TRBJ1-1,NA,CASSYQGGATEAFF,TGCGCCAGCAGCTACCAGGGGGGAGCTACTGAAGCTTTCTTT
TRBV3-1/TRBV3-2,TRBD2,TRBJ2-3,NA,CASSQDRTSEGSAQYF,TGTGCCAGCAGCCAAGATCGGACTAGCGAGGGAAGTGCGCAGTATTTT
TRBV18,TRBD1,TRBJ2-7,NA,CASSLGQGSLHEQYF,TGTGCCAGCTCCCTTGGACAGGGAAGCCTCCACGAGCAGTACTTC
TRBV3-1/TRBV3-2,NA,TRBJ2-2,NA,CASSRLGVPGELFF,TGTGCCAGCAGCCGACTAGGGGTCCCCGGGGAGCTGTTTTTT
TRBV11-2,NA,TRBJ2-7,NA,CASSRTRDYEQYF,TGTGCCAGCAGCCGGACTCGCGACTACGAGCAGTACTTC
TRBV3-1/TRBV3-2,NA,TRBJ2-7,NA,CASSQEVLAGAPYEQYF,TGTGCCAGCAGCCAAGAGGTACTGGCGGGGGCTCCCTACGAGCAGTACTTC
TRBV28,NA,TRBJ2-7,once,CASRRGTSRYEQYF,TGTGCCAGCAGGCGAGGAACTAGCCGCTACGAGCAGTACTTC
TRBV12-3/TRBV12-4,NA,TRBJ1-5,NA,CASSQSSSQPQHF,TGTGCCAGCAGTCAGTCCAGTAGCCAGCCCCAGCATTTT
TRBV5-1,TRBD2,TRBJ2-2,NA,CASSLVSGRDNTGELFF,TGCGCCAGCAGCTTGGTTAGCGGGAGGGATAACACCGGGGAGCTGTTTTTT
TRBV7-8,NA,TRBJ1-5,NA,CASSPGGNQPQHF,TGTGCCAGCAGCCCAGGGGGCAATCAGCCCCAGCATTTT
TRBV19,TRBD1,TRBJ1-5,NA,CASRYATGANQPQHF,TGTGCCAGTAGATACGCTACAGGGGCAAATCAGCCCCAGCATTTT
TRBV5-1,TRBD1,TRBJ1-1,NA,CASSLQGDEAFF,TGCGCCAGCAGCTTACAGGGGGATGAAGCTTTCTTT
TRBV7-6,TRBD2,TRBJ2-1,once,CASSLLAGDDNEQFF,TGTGCCAGCAGCCTACTAGCGGGAGACGACAATGAGCAGTTCTTC
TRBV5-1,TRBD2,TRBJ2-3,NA,CASSLVLAGGPSTDTQYF,TGCGCCAGCAGCTTGGTTCTAGCGGGAGGGCCGAGCACAGATACGCAGTATTTT
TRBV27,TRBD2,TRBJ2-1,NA,CASSWETSGSVEQFF,TGTGCCAGCAGTTGGGAGACTAGCGGGAGTGTTGAGCAGTTCTTC
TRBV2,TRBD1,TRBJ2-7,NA,CASREGQGDEQYF,TGTGCCAGCAGGGAGGGACAGGGGGACGAGCAGTACTTC
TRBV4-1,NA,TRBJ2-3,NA,CASSPFTQGWRTDTQYF,TGCGCCAGCAGCCCCTTTACACAGGGTTGGAGGACAGATACGCAGTATTTT
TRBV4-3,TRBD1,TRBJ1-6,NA,CASSQNPGQNNSPLHF,TGCGCCAGCAGCCAGAACCCGGGACAGAATAATTCACCCCTCCACTTT
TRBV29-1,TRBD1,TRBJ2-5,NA,CSAEGPGQGTQYF,TGCAGCGCCGAGGGGCCGGGACAGGGGACCCAGTACTTC
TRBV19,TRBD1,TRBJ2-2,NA,CATSDRGDPRSAGELFF,TGTGCCACCTCGGACAGGGGGGACCCGCGAAGCGCCGGGGAGCTGTTTTTT
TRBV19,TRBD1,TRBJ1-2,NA,CASKDAAGGNYGYTF,TGTGCCAGTAAGGATGCGGCAGGGGGAAACTATGGCTACACCTTC
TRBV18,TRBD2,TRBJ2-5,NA,CASSPGRGQETQYF,TGTGCCAGCTCACCCGGGAGGGGTCAAGAGACCCAGTACTTC
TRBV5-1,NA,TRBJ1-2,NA,CASSLGGVDGYTF,TGCGCCAGCAGCTTGGGTGGTGTAGATGGCTACACCTTC
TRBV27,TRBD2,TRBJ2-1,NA,CASSGVASGNFNEQFF,TGTGCCAGCAGTGGCGTCGCTAGCGGGAATTTCAATGAGCAGTTCTTC
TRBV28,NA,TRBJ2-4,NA,CASRDSSENIQYF,TGTGCCAGCCGAGATAGTAGTGAAAACATTCAGTACTTC